This passage covers 25 T cell receptor beta chains from one sample sequenced in a study of T cell clonotyping in hematopoietic cell transplantation. Time point reported: recipient sample about 28 days before transplant, after cytoreduction. TCRdb's table, derived via immunoSEQ multiplex PCR, lists solely in-frame clones and lacks some. The sample lists under 30,000 clones, about three quarters seen once, with 6% to 8% in the top ten. The sample in question was peripheral blood mononuclear cells, obtained before stem cell transplant. The receptors were gathered from a woman aged 25 to 39 with chronic myeloid leukemia. Some clones in this sample may be carry-over from other donors' samples.

This chain connects TRBV27 to TRBJ1-2; perhaps TRBD1 as D (6 bases). This CDR3 has 14 residues. Germline V gene sequence: CDR1 MNHEY, CDR2 SMNVEV (reference sequence). Trimming left V 6 bases short and J 4 bases short, with 15 bases between. CDR3 sequence (DNA): TGTGCCAGCAGAGGAGGGGGGGCGAGCTATGGCTACACCTTC. The encoded protein is CASRGGGASYGYTF.

CDR3 sequence reads: CSGLLAGGGETQYF. The CDR3 coding sequence is TGCAGCGGACTACTAGCGGGGGGCGGGGAGACCCAGTACTTC. The chain is built from TRBV29-1 and TRBJ2-5; 12 bases match TRBD2. Germline values: CDR1 SQVTM, CDR2 ANQGSEA. With 7 bases clipped from V and 5 bases from J, the junction kept 8 bases outside the gene matches. CDR3 length: 14 residues.

The chain combines TRBV5-1 with TRBJ2-3, with 11 bases that match TRBD1. V lost 3 bases and J lost 2; bases outside the gene matches: 5. CDR1 SGHRS and CDR2 YFSETQ come from the germline V gene. CDR3 length: 16 amino acids. CDR3 loop: CASSSGQGATTDTQYF. The CDR3, as DNA: TGCGCCAGCAGCTCCGGACAGGGGGCTACCACAGATACGCAGTATTTT. Drawing the rest from reference TRBV5-1 and TRBJ2-3, the complete variable domain is KAGVTQTPRYLIKTRGQQVTLSCSPISGHRSVSWYQQTPGQGLQFLFEYFSETQRNKGNFPGRFSGRQFSNSRSEMNVSTLELGDSALYLCASSSGQGATTDTQYFGPGTRLTVL.

This clone occurred a few times. The chain couples TRBV10-1 to TRBJ2-7, with a tentative D call TRBD1 (6 bases). Germline values: CDR1 WNHNN, CDR2 SYGVQD (reference sequence). The CDR3 runs 13 residues. V dropped 11 bases and J dropped 7 bases, with 21 bases sitting between them. The DNA for the CDR3 is TGCGCCTCTAAAGGGGCAGGGGCGTGTGAGCAGTACTTC. It yields the protein CASKGAGACEQYF.

The chain employs TRBV19 and TRBJ2-7; 8 positions agree with TRBD1. CDR1 is LNHDA and CDR2 is SQIVND in the germline V gene (reference sequence). Trimming removed 7 bases from V and 3 bases from J; junction bases left unmatched: 8. The CDR3 consists of 14 residues. CDR3 in amino acids: CASTETGVSYEQYF. CDR3 DNA: TGTGCCAGTACGGAGACAGGGGTTAGCTACGAGCAGTACTTC.

V gene TRBV7-9 combines with J gene TRBJ2-3; D is perhaps TRBD1 (5 bases). V gave up 5 bases and J gave up 0 bases, with 12 bases separating them. Germline CDR1 SEHNR, CDR2 FQNEAQ (reference sequence). This CDR3 is 15 amino acids long. DNA for the CDR3: TGTGCCAGCAGCCAGGGCGGTTTGAGCACAGATACGCAGTATTTT. Translating gives CASSQGGLSTDTQYF.

A single count supports this clone. The genes are TRBV9 and TRBJ2-7; no firm D call. The CDR3 is 12 residues long. Per germline, CDR1 SGDLS and CDR2 YYNGEE. Trimming removed 0 bases from V and 3 bases from J, with 4 bases in between. CDR3: CASSVVYYEQYV. CDR3 DNA sequence: TGTGCCAGCAGCGTAGTCTACTACGAGCAGTACGTC.

The chain joins TRBV6-5 to TRBJ1-2; D uncertain. Germline CDR1 MNHEY, CDR2 SVGAGI. The V end lost 8 bases, the J end lost 2 bases, and 12 bases lay between the germline ends. The CDR3 has 13 amino acids. DNA of the CDR3: TGTGCCAGCGCCCGAGGAGGGAACTATGGCTACACCTTC. It translates to CASARGGNYGYTF.

The chain employs TRBV6-6 and TRBJ2-3; 12 bases fit TRBD1. Germline lookup yields CDR1 MNHNY and CDR2 SVGAGI (reference sequence). The CDR3 covers 15 residues. Trimming removed 4 bases from V and 4 bases from J; junction bases left unmatched: 3. The CDR3 protein is CASSSGTGGPDTQYF. The CDR3 coding sequence is TGTGCCAGCAGTTCCGGGACAGGGGGCCCAGATACGCAGTATTTT.

This chain joins TRBV6-1 and TRBJ2-7; 9 positions agree with TRBD1. The trim removed 6 bases at V and 2 bases at J, leaving 5 bases unmatched. The germline V gene has CDR1 MNHNS and CDR2 SASEGT. The CDR3 is made up of 14 amino acids. The CDR3 DNA follows: TGTGCCAGCAGGGGGACAGGGTGGGCCTACGAGCAGTACTTC. Its protein product is CASRGTGWAYEQYF.

The V gene is TRBV5-1, the J gene TRBJ2-2; a weak D match, TRBD1 (6 bases). V was shortened by 5 bases and J by 1 base, with 18 bases between the two germline ends. The CDR3 consists of 17 residues. The germline CDR1 and CDR2 sequences are SGHRS and YFSETQ. The CDR3: CASRPPGTPGNTGELFF. CDR3 DNA: TGCGCCAGCAGACCACCCGGGACACCAGGGAACACCGGGGAGCTGTTTTTT.

This clone was seen once. The chain recombines TRBV5-6 with TRBJ2-1, with 8 bases matching TRBD2. This CDR3 has 15 amino acids. CDR1 is SGHDT, CDR2 YYEEEE, per germline. V shed 3 bases, J shed 7 bases, and the junction held 9 bases outside the gene matches. Written as DNA, the CDR3 is TGTGCCAGCAGCTCGGCCGGGACTAGTCAGAATGAGCAGTTCTTC. It specifies CASSSAGTSQNEQFF. The whole variable domain, remainder taken from reference TRBV5-6 and TRBJ2-1, is DAGVTQSPTHLIKTRGQQVTLRCSPKSGHDTVSWYQQALGQGPQFIFQYYEEEERQRGNFPDRFSGHQFPNYSSELNVNALLLGDSALYLCASSSAGTSQNEQFFGPGTRLTVL.

This chain connects TRBV5-6 to TRBJ1-4; the D is unclear. This CDR3 region has 14 residues. The V end lost 1 base, the J end lost 14 bases, and 18 bases lay between the germline ends. The V gene's germline CDR1 is SGHDT and CDR2 YYEEEE. The CDR3 nucleotides read TGTGCCAGCAGCTTGAAAGTCGCCCCAAGAGTGCTGTTTTTT. Protein: CASSLKVAPRVLFF.

This rearrangement joins TRBV19 to TRBJ2-1; TRBD2 agrees at 8 bases. CDR3 length: 18 amino acids. With V trimmed by 3 bases and J by 0 bases, 10 bases remained unmatched. From germline, CDR1 is LNHDA and CDR2 SQIVND (reference sequence). CDR3 region: CASSIIPGGPSSYNEQFF. The CDR3 region has the DNA TGTGCCAGTAGTATCATTCCGGGGGGGCCGAGCTCCTACAATGAGCAGTTCTTC.

This chain uses TRBV10-3 with TRBJ1-2; no clear D. V dropped 6 bases and J dropped 6 bases, with 14 bases sitting between them. Germline CDR1 ENHRY, CDR2 SYGVKD. The CDR3 covers 13 residues. The CDR3 loop reads CAISPIQADGYTF. The CDR3 nucleotides are TGTGCCATCAGCCCGATCCAAGCGGATGGCTACACCTTC.

J is TRBJ1-2 and V is TRBV4-2, with a weak D call TRBD1 (6 bases). V was pared by 5 bases and J by 6 bases, with 7 bases between. This CDR3 contains 11 residues. Germline V CDR1 and CDR2: LGHNA, YNFKEQ. The CDR3 here is CASSNRDGYTF. The CDR3 coding sequence is TGTGCCAGCAGCAACAGGGATGGCTACACCTTC.

The rearrangement uses TRBV5-4 and TRBJ2-2; no definite D call. This CDR3 contains 12 residues. Trimming stripped 5 bases from V and 8 bases from J, with 10 bases between. Germline V lookup: CDR1 SGHNT, CDR2 YYREEE (reference sequence). The CDR3 bases are TGTGCCAGCAGACCCCCTGGGGGGGAGCTGTTTTTT. It yields the protein CASRPPGGELFF.

The V call is TRBV4-2, the J call TRBJ2-3; TRBD2 might be the D (7 bases). The V end was cut by 1 base, the J end by 5 bases, with 16 bases between. The CDR3 extends over 16 amino acids. Germline V gene sequence: CDR1 LGHNA, CDR2 YNFKEQ. The CDR3 region has the DNA TGTGCCAGCAGCCAAGGGGGAGGGGGGGCCGGAGATACGCAGTATTTT. It codes for CASSQGGGGAGDTQYF.

This clone was counted only a few times. V and J are TRBV4-2 and TRBJ1-5, with D hard to call. This CDR3 comprises 14 residues. V lost 0 bases and J lost 0, with 3 bases in between. The germline V gene encodes CDR1 LGHNA and CDR2 YNFKEQ. The CDR3 here is CASSQESSNQPQHF. CDR3 nucleotide sequence: TGTGCCAGCAGCCAAGAGTCTAGCAATCAGCCCCAGCATTTT.

This clone was seen just once. This chain connects TRBV19 to TRBJ2-3; no firm D call. The CDR3 extends over 14 amino acids. The V end lost 3 bases, the J end lost 2 bases, and 9 bases lay between the germline ends. Germline CDR1 is LNHDA and CDR2 is SQIVND (reference sequence). CDR3 DNA: TGTGCCAGTAGTATCCAACAGCTCACAGATACGCAGTATTTT. Translation gives CASSIQQLTDTQYF.

The count of this clone is one. The chain couples TRBV6-5 to TRBJ1-6; no clear D. The CDR3 loop spans 15 amino acids. CDR1 is MNHEY, CDR2 SVGAGI, per germline. The V and J ends lost 2 bases and 5 bases respectively, with 10 bases between them. As DNA, the CDR3 is TGTGCCAGCAGTTACGATCCCAGGAATAATTCACCCCTCCACTTT. Encoded protein: CASSYDPRNNSPLHF.

This clone was seen only a few times. The chain joins TRBV6-5 to TRBJ1-6; D may be TRBD1 (6 bases). CDR3 length equals 14 residues. Trimming cost V 6 bases and J 8 bases, with 14 bases left between them. Per germline, CDR1 MNHEY and CDR2 SVGAGI. CDR3 in amino acids: CASSLQGGHSPLHF. DNA for the CDR3: TGTGCCAGCAGCCTACAGGGAGGTCATTCACCCCTCCACTTT.

The chain uses TRBV6-4 and TRBJ2-3; 8 nucleotides agree with TRBD2. Germline V lookup: CDR1 MRHNA, CDR2 SNTAGT. This CDR3 spans 16 amino acids. J gave up 1 base and V 2 bases, and 5 bases lay outside the gene matches. CDR3 region: CASSDSGGLGTDTQYF. CDR3 nucleotide sequence: TGTGCCAGCAGTGACAGCGGGGGTCTGGGCACAGATACGCAGTATTTT.

The gene calls are TRBV5-8 and TRBJ1-5, with a tentative D call TRBD1 (5 bases). The V end was cut by 3 bases, the J end by 7 bases, with 23 bases between. From germline, CDR1 is SGHTS and CDR2 YDEGEE. CDR3 size: 17 residues. This CDR3 is CASSSSGRSGWGQPQHF. The DNA of the CDR3 is TGTGCCAGCAGCTCATCAGGAAGATCAGGGTGGGGGCAGCCCCAGCATTTT. Full variable domain (missing parts from reference TRBV5-8 and TRBJ1-5): EAGVTQSPTHLIKTRGQQATLRCSPISGHTSVYWYQQALGLGLQFLLWYDEGEERNRGNFPPRFSGRQFPNYSSELNVNALELEDSALYLCASSSSGRSGWGQPQHFGDGTRLSIL.

The rearrangement links TRBV5-1 to TRBJ2-4; 8 nucleotides align to TRBD1. This CDR3 is built from 14 residues. The ends lost 0 bases at V and 7 bases at J; junction bases unmatched: 3. Germline V gene sequence: CDR1 SGHRS, CDR2 YFSETQ. CDR3 in DNA: TGCGCCAGCAGCTTGGCTCAGGGGGCTAACATTCAGTACTTC. This sequence encodes CASSLAQGANIQYF. The full variable domain, rest sourced from reference TRBV5-1 and TRBJ2-4, is KAGVTQTPRYLIKTRGQQVTLSCSPISGHRSVSWYQQTPGQGLQFLFEYFSETQRNKGNFPGRFSGRQFSNSRSEMNVSTLELGDSALYLCASSLAQGANIQYFGAGTRLSVL.